This T cell receptor (beta chain) was sequenced in a study of blood T cell repertoires in COVID-19. Study summary: The study drew acute and convalescent COVID-19 samples from the United States, Italy and Spain. Nucleic acid was either cDNA or gDNA, and it came from T cells, B-cell-depleted T cells, or PBMCs.

This clone appeared once. Authors' analysis steps: Reference gene primer amplification gave estimated nucleated cell counts. Sequencing was performed with immunoSEQ multiplex PCR; in TCRdb, only in-frame clones are kept and a portion is missing. That table supplies the V and J calls and clone size; D and trimming were determined from the DNA. The sample gives approximately 12,000 clones, over 70% of which show up once; roughly 40% is in the top ten. The sequenced material came from peripheral blood. This TCR came from an elderly man with acute or convalescent COVID-19.

The CDR3 bases are TGTGCCAGCACAAACTCCTACAATGAGCAGTTCTTC. Its translation is CASTNSYNEQFF. V is TRBV19 and J is TRBJ2-1; no reliable D call. The ends were cut back, 9 bases at V and 0 bases at J, with 6 bases in the middle. CDR3 length equals 12 residues. Germline V CDR1 and CDR2: LNHDA, SQIVND (reference sequence).